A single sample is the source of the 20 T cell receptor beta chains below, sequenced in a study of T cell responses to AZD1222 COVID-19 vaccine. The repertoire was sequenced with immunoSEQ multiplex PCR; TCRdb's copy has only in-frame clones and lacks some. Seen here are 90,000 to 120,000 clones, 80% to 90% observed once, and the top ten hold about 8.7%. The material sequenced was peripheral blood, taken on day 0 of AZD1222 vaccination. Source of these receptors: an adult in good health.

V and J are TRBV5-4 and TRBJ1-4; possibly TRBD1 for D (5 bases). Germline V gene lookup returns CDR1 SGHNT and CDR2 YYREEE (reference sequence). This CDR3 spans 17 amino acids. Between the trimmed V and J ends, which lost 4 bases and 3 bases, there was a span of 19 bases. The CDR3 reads CASSQKSSGTANEKLFF. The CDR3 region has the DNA TGTGCCAGCAGCCAAAAATCGTCCGGGACGGCTAATGAAAAACTGTTTTTT.

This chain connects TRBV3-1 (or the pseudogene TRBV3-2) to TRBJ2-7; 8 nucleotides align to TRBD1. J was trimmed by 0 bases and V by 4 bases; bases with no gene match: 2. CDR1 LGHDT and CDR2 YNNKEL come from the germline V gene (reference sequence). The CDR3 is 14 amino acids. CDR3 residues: CASSPGQGSYEQYF. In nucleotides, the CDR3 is TGTGCCAGCAGCCCCGGACAGGGCTCCTACGAGCAGTACTTC.

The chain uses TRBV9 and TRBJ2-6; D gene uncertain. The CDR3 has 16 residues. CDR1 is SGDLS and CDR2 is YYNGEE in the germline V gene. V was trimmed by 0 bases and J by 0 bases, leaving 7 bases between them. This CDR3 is CASSVVGSSGANVLTF. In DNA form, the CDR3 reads TGTGCCAGCAGCGTAGTGGGAAGCTCTGGGGCCAACGTCCTGACTTTC.

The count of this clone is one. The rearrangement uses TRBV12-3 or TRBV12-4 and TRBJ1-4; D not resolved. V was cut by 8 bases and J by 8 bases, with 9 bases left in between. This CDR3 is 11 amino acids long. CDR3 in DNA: TGTGCCAGCGGTGAGGTAGAAAAACTGTTTTTT. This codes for CASGEVEKLFF.

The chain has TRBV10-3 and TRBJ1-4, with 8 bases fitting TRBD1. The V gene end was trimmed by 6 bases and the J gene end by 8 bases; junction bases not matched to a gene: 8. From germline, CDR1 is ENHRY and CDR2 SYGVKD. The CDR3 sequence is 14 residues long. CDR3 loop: CAIRADRAGEKLFF. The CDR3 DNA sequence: TGTGCCATCAGGGCGGACAGGGCGGGGGAAAAACTGTTTTTT.

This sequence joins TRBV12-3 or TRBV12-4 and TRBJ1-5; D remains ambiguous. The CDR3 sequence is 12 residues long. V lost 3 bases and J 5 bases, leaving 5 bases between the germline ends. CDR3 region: CASSFGDQPQHF. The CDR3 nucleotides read TGTGCCAGCAGTTTCGGGGATCAGCCCCAGCATTTT.

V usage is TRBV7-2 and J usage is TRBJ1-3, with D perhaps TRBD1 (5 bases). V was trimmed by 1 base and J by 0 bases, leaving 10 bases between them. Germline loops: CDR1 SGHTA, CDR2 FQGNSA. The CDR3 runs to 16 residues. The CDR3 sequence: CASSLVGDLSGNTIYF. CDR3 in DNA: TGTGCCAGCAGCTTAGTTGGGGACCTCTCTGGAAACACCATATATTTT. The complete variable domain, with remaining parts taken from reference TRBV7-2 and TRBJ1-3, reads GAGVSQSPSNKVTEKGKDVELRCDPISGHTALYWYRQSLGQGLEFLIYFQGNSAPDKSGLPSDRFSAERTGGSVSTLTIQRTQQEDSAVYLCASSLVGDLSGNTIYFGEGSWLTVV.

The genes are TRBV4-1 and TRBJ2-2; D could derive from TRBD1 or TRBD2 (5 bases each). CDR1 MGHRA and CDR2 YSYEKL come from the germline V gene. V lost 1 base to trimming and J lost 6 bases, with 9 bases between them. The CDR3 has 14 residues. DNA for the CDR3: TGCGCCAGCAGCCAAGCGAGGGGCCCCGGGGAGCTGTTTTTT. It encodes CASSQARGPGELFF.

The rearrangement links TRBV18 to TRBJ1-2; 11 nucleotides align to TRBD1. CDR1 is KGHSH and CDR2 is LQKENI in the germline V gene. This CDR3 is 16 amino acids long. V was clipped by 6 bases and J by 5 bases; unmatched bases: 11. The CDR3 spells CASSTGTGGRGYGYTF. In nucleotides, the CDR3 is TGTGCCAGCTCGACCGGGACAGGGGGAAGGGGTTATGGCTACACCTTC.

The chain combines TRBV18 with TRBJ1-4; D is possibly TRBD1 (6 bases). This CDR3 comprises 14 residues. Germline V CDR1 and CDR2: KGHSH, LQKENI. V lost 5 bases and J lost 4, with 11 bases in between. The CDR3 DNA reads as TGTGCCAGCTCATATACAGGGAGTAATGAAAAACTGTTTTTT. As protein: CASSYTGSNEKLFF.

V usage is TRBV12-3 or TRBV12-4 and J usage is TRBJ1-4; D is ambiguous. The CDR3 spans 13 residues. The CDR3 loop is CACGNQVNEKLFF. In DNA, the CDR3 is TGTGCTTGCGGGAATCAGGTTAATGAAAAACTGTTTTTT.

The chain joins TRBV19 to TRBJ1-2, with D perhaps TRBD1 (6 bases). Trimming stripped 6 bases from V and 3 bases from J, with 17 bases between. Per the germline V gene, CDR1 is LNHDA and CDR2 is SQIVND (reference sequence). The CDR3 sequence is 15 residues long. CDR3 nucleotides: TGTGCCAGTAGGCCCGTCCGGGACACCTACTATGGCTACACCTTC. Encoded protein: CASRPVRDTYYGYTF.

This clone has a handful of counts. CDR3 nucleotides: TGTGCCAGCAGTTCCAGGGGGGCCCTATCCTATGAGCAGTTCTTC. Translated: CASSSRGALSYEQFF. This chain uses TRBV28 with TRBJ2-1; D might be TRBD1 (7 bases). The CDR3 sequence is 15 residues long. Looked up from germline, CDR1 is MDHEN and CDR2 is SYDVKM. Trimming pared 4 bases from V and 8 bases from J, leaving 18 bases between.

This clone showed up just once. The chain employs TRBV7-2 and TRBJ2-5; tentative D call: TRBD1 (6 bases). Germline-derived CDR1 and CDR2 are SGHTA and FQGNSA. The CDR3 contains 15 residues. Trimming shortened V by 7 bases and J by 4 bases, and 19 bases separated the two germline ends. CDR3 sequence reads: CASTRHWGPGETQYF. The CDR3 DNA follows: TGTGCCAGCACACGGCACTGGGGGCCGGGAGAGACCCAGTACTTC.

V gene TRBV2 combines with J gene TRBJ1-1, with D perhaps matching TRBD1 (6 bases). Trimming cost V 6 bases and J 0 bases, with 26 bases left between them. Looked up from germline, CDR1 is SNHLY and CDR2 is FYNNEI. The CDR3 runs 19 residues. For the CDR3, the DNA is TGTGCCAGCAGGGGGGCCAGGGTTTTCGCTCGATCTGTGAACACTGAAGCTTTCTTT. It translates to CASRGARVFARSVNTEAFF.

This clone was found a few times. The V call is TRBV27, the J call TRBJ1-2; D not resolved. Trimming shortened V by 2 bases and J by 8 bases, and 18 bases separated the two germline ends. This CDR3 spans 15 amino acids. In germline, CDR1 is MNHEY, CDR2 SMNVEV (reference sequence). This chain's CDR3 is CASSLRSRYSLGYTF. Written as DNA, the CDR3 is TGTGCCAGCAGTTTAAGAAGTCGGTACAGTTTGGGCTACACCTTC.

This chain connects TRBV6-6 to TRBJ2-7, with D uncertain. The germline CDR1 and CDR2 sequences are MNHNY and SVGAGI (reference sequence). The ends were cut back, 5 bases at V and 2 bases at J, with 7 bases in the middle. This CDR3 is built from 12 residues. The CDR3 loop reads CASSNRAYEQYF. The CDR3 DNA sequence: TGTGCCAGCAGTAACCGGGCCTACGAGCAGTACTTC.

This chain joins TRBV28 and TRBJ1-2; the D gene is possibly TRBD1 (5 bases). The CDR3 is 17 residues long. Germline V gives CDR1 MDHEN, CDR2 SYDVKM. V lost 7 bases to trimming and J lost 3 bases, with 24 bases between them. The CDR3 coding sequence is TGTGCCAGCACAAATTCCGGGACCACAGGAGTCTACTATGGCTACACCTTC. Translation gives CASTNSGTTGVYYGYTF.

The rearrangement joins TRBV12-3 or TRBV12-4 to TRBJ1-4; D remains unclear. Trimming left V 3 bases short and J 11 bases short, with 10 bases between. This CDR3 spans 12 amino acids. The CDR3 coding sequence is TGTGCCAGCAGTTTTTGGACGGGTAAACTGTTTTTT. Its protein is CASSFWTGKLFF.

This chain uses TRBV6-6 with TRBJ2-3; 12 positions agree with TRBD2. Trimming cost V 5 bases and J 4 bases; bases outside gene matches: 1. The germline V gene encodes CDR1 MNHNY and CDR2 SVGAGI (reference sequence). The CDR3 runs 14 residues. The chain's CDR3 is CASSPSGRADTQYF. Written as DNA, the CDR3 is TGTGCCAGCAGTCCTAGCGGGAGGGCAGATACGCAGTATTTT.